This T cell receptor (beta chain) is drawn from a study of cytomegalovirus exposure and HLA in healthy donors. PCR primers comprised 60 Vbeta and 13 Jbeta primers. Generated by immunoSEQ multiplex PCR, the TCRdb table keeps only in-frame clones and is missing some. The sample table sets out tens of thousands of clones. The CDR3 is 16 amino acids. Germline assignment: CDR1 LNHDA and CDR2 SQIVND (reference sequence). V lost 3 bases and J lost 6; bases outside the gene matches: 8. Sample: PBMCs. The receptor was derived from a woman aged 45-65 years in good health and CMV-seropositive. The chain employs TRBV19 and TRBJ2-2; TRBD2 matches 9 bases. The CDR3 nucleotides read TGTGCCAGTAGTATGGGAGGACTAGCGAGCGCCGGGGAGCTGTTTTTT. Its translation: CASSMGGLASAGELFF. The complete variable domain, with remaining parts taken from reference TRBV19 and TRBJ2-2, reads DGGITQSPKYLFRKEGQNVTLSCEQNLNHDAMYWYRQDPGQGLRLIYYSQIVNDFQKGDIAEGYSVSREKKESFPLTVTSAQKNPTAFYLCASSMGGLASAGELFFGEGSRLTVL.